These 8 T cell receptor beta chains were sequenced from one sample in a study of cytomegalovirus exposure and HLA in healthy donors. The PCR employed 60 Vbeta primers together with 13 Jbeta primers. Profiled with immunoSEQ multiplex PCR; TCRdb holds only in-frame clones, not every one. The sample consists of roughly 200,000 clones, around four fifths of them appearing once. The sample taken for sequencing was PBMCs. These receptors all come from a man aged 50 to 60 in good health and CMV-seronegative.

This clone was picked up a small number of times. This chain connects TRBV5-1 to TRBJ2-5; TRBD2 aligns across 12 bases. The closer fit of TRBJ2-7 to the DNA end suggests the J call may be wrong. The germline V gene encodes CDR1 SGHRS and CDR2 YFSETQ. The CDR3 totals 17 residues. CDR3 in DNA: TGCGCCAGCAGCTTTGCGACTAGCGGGAGAAGAGCCTACGAGCAGTACTTC. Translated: CASSFATSGRRAYEQYF.

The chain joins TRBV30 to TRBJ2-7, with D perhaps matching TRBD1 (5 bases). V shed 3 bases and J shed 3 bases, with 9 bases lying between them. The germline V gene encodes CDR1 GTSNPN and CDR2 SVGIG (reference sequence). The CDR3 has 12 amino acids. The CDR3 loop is CAWSAGFYEQYF. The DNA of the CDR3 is TGTGCCTGGAGCGCAGGGTTCTACGAGCAGTACTTC.

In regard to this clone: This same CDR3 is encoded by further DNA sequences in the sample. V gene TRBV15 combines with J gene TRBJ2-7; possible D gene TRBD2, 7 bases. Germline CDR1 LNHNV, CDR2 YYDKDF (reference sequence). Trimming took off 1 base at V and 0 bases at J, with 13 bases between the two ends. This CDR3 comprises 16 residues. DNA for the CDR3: TGTGCCACCAGCAGAGGGGGGCTAGCGGACTCCTACGAGCAGTACTTC. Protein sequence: CATSRGGLADSYEQYF.

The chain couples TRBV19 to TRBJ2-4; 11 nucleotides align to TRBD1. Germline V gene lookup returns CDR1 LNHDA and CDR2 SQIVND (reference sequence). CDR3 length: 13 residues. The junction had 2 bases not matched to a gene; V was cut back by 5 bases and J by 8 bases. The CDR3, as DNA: TGTGCCAGTAGTCGGGACAGGGGGGACATTCAGTACTTC. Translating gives CASSRDRGDIQYF.

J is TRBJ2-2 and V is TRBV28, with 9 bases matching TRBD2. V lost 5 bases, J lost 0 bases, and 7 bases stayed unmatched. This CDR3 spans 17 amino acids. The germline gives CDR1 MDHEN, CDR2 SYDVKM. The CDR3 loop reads CASSASGTQTNTGELFF. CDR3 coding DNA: TGTGCCAGCAGTGCTAGCGGGACCCAAACGAACACCGGGGAGCTGTTTTTT.

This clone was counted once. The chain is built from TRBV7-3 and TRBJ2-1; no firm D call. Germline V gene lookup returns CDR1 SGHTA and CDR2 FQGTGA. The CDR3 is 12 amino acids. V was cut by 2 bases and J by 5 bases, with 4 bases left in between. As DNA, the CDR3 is TGTGCCAGCAGCTTACTAGACAATGAGCAGTTCTTC. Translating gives CASSLLDNEQFF.

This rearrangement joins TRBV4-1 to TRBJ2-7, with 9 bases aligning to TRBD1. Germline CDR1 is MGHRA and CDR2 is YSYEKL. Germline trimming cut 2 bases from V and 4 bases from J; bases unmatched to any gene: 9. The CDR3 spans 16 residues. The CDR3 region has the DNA TGCGCCAGCAGCCAACCGGGGACAGGGACCTGGTACGAGCAGTACTTC. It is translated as CASSQPGTGTWYEQYF.

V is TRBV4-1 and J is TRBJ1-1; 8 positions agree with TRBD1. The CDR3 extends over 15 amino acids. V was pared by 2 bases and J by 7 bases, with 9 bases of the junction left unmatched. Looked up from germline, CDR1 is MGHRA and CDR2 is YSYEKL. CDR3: CASSQLDRVAGEAFF. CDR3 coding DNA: TGCGCCAGCAGCCAACTGGACAGGGTCGCAGGTGAAGCTTTCTTT.